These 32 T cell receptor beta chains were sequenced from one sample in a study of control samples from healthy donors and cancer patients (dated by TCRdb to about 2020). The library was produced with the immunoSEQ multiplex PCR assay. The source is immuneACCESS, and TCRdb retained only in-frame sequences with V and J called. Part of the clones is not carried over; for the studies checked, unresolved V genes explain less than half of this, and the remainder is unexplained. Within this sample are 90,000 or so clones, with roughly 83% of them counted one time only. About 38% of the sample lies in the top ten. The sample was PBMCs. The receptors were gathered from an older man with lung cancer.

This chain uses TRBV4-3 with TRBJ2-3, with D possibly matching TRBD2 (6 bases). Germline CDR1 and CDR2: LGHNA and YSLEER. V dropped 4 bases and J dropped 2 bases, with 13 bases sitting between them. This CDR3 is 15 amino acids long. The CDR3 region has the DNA TGCGCCAGCAGCCCAAGGGGACTTAACACAGATACGCAGTATTTT. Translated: CASSPRGLNTDTQYF.

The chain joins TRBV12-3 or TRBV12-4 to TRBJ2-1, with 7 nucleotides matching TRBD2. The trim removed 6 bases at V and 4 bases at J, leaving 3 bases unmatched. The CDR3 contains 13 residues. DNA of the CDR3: TGTGCCAGCAGAGCGGGGAAGTACAATGAGCAGTTCTTC. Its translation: CASRAGKYNEQFF.

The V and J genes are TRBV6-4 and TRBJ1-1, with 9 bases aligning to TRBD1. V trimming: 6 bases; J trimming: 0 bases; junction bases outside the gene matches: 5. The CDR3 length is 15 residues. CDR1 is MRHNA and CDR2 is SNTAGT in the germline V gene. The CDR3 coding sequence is TGTGCCAGCAGAGACAGGGGGGGAATGAACACTGAAGCTTTCTTT. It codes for CASRDRGGMNTEAFF.

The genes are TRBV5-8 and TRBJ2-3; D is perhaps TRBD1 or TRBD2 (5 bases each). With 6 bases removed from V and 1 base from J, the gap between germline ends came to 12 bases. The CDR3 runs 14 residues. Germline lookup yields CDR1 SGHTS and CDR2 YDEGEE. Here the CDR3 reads CASTSLGGTDTQYF. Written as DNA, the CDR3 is TGTGCCAGCACCTCTCTGGGGGGCACAGATACGCAGTATTTT.

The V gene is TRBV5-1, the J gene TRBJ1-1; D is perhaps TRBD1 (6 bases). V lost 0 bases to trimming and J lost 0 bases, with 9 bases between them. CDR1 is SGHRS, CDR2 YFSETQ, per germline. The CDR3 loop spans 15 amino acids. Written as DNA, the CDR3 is TGCGCCAGCAGCTTGGATGGACAGCTGAACACTGAAGCTTTCTTT. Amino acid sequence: CASSLDGQLNTEAFF. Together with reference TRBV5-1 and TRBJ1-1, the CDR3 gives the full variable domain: KAGVTQTPRYLIKTRGQQVTLSCSPISGHRSVSWYQQTPGQGLQFLFEYFSETQRNKGNFPGRFSGRQFSNSRSEMNVSTLELGDSALYLCASSLDGQLNTEAFFGQGTRLTVV.

CDR3 amino acids: CASSVGDRVQETQYF. DNA of the CDR3: TGTGCCAGCAGCGTAGGGGACAGGGTCCAAGAGACCCAGTACTTC. The J gene is TRBJ2-5, the V gene TRBV9; TRBD1 matches 9 bases. The CDR3 is 15 residues long. Germline V gene lookup returns CDR1 SGDLS and CDR2 YYNGEE. Trimming at V came to 0 bases and at J to 1 base, leaving 1 base not matched to a gene.

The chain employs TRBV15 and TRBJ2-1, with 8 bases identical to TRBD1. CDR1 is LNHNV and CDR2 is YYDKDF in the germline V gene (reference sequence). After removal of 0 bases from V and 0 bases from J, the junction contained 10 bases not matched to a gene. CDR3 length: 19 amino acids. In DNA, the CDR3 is TGTGCCACCAGCAGAGATGGGGGGCCGGGACAGGCCTCCTACAATGAGCAGTTCTTC. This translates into CATSRDGGPGQASYNEQFF.

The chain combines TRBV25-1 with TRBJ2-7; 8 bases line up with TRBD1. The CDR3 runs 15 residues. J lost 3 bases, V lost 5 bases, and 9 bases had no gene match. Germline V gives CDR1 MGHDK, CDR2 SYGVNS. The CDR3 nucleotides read TGTGCCAGCAGTTCCACGACAGGGGCTGTCTACGAGCAGTACTTC. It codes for CASSSTTGAVYEQYF.

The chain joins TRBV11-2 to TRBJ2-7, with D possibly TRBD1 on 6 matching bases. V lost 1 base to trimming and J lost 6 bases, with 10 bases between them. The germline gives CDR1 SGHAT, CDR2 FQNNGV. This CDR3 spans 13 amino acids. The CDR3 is CASSLGGRFEQYF. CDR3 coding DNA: TGTGCCAGCAGCTTAGGGGGGCGGTTCGAGCAGTACTTC.

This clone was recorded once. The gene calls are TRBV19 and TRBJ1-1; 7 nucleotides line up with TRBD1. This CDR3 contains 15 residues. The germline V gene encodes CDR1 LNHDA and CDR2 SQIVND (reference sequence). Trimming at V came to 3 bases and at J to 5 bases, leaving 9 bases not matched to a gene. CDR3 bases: TGTGCCAGTAGTATCATAACAGGGGCTGGGACTGAAGCTTTCTTT. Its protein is CASSIITGAGTEAFF.

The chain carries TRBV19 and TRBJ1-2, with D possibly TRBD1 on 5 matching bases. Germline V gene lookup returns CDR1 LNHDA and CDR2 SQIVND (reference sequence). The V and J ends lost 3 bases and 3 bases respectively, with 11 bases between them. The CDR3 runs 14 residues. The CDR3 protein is CASSISGRDYGYTF. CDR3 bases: TGTGCCAGTAGTATCTCCGGCAGGGACTATGGCTACACCTTC.

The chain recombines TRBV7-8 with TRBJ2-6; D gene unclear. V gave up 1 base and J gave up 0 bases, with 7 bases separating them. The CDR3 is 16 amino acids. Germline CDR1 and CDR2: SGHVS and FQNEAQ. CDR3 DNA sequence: TGTGCCAGCAGCTTAGGAGTGGACTCTGGGGCCAACGTCCTGACTTTC. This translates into CASSLGVDSGANVLTF.

The CDR3: CASSPEGNTIYF. The CDR3 DNA reads as TGTGCCAGCTCACCAGAGGGAAACACCATATATTTT. The rearrangement links TRBV18 to TRBJ1-3, with D uncertain. V was pared by 2 bases and J by 4 bases, with 3 bases between. The CDR3 consists of 12 residues. CDR1 and CDR2 (germline): KGHSH, LQKENI. Combining the CDR3 with reference TRBV18 and TRBJ1-3 gives the whole variable domain NAGVMQNPRHLVRRRGQEARLRCSPMKGHSHVYWYRQLPEEGLKFMVYLQKENIIDESGMPKERFSAEFPKEGPSILRIQQVVRGDSAAYFCASSPEGNTIYFGEGSWLTVV.

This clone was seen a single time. The CDR3 DNA reads as TGTGCCGGGGAGACGGTCCTGGGGGCTTTCTTT. This encodes CAGETVLGAFF. The rearrangement links TRBV30 to TRBJ1-1, with D unresolved. Germline V gene lookup returns CDR1 GTSNPN and CDR2 SVGIG (reference sequence). The CDR3 totals 11 residues. Trimming removed 8 bases at V and 11 bases at J, with 18 bases between.

The CDR3 region is CASSFSGDTDTQYF. The CDR3 DNA reads TGCGCCAGCAGCTTCTCGGGGGACACAGATACGCAGTATTTT. This chain connects TRBV5-1 to TRBJ2-3, with a tentative D call TRBD2 (6 bases). The CDR3 length is 14 residues. Germline V gene data show CDR1 as SGHRS and CDR2 as YFSETQ. Trimming removed 2 bases from V and 2 bases from J, with 9 bases in between.

CDR3 in amino acids: CASSPLTGSSTDTQYF. As DNA, the CDR3 is TGTGCCAGCTCACCCCTGACAGGATCAAGCACAGATACGCAGTATTTT. The V and J genes are TRBV18 and TRBJ2-3; the D gene is possibly TRBD1 (6 bases). Germline lookup yields CDR1 KGHSH and CDR2 LQKENI. The CDR3 extends over 16 amino acids. Trimming removed 3 bases at V and 0 bases at J, with 13 bases between. The variable domain in full, with the rest retrieved from reference TRBV18 and TRBJ2-3, is NAGVMQNPRHLVRRRGQEARLRCSPMKGHSHVYWYRQLPEEGLKFMVYLQKENIIDESGMPKERFSAEFPKEGPSILRIQQVVRGDSAAYFCASSPLTGSSTDTQYFGPGTRLTVL.

The CDR3 protein is CASSLGTGYQPQHF. In DNA, the CDR3 is TGTGCCAGTAGTCTCGGGACAGGGTATCAGCCCCAGCATTTT. This chain links TRBV19 with TRBJ1-5, with 9 bases lining up with TRBD1. V shed 5 bases, J shed 5 bases, and the junction held 4 bases outside the gene matches. The CDR3 is 14 amino acids. Germline-derived CDR1 and CDR2 are LNHDA and SQIVND (reference sequence).

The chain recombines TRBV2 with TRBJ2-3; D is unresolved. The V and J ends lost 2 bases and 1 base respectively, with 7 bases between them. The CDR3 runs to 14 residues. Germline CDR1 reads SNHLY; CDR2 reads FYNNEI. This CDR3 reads CASSELHRTDTQYF. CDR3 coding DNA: TGTGCCAGCAGTGAACTGCATCGCACAGATACGCAGTATTTT.

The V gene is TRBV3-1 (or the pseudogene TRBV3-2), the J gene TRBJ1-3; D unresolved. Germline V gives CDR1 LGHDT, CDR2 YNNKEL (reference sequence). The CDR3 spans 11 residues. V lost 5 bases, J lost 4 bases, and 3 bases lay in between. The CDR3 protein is CASSSGNTIYF. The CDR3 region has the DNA TGTGCCAGCAGCTCAGGAAACACCATATATTTT.

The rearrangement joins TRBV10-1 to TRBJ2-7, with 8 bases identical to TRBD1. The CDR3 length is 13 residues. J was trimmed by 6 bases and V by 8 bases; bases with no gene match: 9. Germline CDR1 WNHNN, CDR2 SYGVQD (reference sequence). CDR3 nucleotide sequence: TGCGCCAGCGCGCCTCTTACAGGGGGCGAGCAGTACTTC. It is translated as CASAPLTGGEQYF.

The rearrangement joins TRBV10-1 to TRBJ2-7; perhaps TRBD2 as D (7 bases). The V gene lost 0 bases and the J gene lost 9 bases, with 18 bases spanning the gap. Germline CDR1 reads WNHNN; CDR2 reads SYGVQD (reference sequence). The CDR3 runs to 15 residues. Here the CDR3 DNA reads TGCGCCAGCAGTGAGTCTCGCGGGGGCAGGTTTTTGCAGTACTTC. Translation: CASSESRGGRFLQYF.

CDR3 sequence (DNA): TGTGCCATCACCAGATCAGGGCGGACCTACGAGCAGTACTTC. It is translated as CAITRSGRTYEQYF. The chain joins TRBV10-3 to TRBJ2-7; D possibly corresponds to TRBD1 (5 bases). This CDR3 is built from 14 residues. Germline V gives CDR1 ENHRY, CDR2 SYGVKD. Deletions cut 7 bases from V and 2 bases from J, with 15 bases between.

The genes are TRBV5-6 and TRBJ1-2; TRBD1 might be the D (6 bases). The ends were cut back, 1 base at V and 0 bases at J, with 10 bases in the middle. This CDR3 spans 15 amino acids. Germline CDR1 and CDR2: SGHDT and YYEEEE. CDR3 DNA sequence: TGTGCCAGCAGCTTGAGGGGGTTTCCTAACTATGGCTACACCTTC. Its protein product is CASSLRGFPNYGYTF.

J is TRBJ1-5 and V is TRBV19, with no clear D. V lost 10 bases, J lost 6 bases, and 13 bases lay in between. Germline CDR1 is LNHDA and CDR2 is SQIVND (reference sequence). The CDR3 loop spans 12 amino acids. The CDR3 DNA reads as TGTGCCACCCGGGATGGGATTCAGCCCCAGCATTTT. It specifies CATRDGIQPQHF.

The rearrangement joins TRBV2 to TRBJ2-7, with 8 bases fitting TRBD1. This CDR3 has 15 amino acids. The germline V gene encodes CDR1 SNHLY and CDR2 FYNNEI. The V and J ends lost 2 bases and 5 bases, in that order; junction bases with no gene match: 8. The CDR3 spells CASSENRGDLDEQYF. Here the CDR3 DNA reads TGTGCCAGCAGTGAAAACAGGGGGGATCTCGACGAGCAGTACTTC.

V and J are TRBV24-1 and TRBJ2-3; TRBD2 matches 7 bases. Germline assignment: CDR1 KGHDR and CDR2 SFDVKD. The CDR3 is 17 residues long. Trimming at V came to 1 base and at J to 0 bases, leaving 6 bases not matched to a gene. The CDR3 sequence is CATSDFSSGVSTDTQYF. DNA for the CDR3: TGTGCCACCAGTGATTTTTCAAGCGGGGTAAGCACAGATACGCAGTATTTT.

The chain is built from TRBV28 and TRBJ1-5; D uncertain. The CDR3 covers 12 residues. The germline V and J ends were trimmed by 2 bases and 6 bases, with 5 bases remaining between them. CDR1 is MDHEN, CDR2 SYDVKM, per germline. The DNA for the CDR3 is TGTGCCAGCAGTTTAGTAGTTCAGCCCCAGCATTTT. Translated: CASSLVVQPQHF.

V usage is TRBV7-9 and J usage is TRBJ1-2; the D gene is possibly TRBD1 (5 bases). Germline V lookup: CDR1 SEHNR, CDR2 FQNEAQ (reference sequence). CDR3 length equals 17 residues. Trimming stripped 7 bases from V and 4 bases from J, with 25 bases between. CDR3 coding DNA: TGTGCCAGCAATGGGCGAGGGGCAGGAGAAAACTTCTATGGCTACACCTTC. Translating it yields CASNGRGAGENFYGYTF.

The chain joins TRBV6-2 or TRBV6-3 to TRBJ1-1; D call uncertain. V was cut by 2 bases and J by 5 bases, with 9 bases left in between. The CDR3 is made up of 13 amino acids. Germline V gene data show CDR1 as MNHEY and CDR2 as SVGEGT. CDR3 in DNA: TGTGCCAGCAGTTACGAGTTAGGGACTGAAGCTTTCTTT. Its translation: CASSYELGTEAFF.

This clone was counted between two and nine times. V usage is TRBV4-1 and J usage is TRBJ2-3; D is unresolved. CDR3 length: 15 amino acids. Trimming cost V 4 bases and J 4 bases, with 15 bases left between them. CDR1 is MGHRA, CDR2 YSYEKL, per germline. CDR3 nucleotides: TGCGCCAGCAGCCTTGACCCTTGGCGGTCAGATACGCAGTATTTT. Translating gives CASSLDPWRSDTQYF.

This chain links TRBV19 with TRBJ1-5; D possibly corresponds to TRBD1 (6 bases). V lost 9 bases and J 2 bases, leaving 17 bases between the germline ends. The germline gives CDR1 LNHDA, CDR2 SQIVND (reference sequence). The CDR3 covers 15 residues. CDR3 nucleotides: TGTGCCAGAGATCACAGGGTTAAATGCAATCAGCCCCAGCATTTT. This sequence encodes CARDHRVKCNQPQHF.

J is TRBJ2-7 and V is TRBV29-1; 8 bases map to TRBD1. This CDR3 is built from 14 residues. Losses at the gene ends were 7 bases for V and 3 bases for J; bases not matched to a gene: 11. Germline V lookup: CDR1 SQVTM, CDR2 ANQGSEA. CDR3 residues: CSAGTGPLGYEQYF. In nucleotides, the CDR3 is TGCAGCGCCGGGACAGGACCGCTAGGCTACGAGCAGTACTTC.